The clone carrying this T cell receptor beta chain was seen a few times. The data derive from a study of response to subunit inactivated influenza vaccine. MiXCR, run by TCRdb on the RT-PCR reads, gives a single entry per CDR3 protein. The sample holds over 800,000 distinct CDR3 sequences, 21% seen once. This CDR3 has 14 residues. Per the germline V gene, CDR1 is DFQATT and CDR2 is SNEGSKA (reference sequence). V lost 6 bases and J 7 bases, leaving 16 bases between the germline ends. This clonotype was sampled from a man over 45 who received an inactivated influenza vaccine. The source material was PBMCs from blood, sampled roughly 5 days after vaccination. V is TRBV20-1 and J is TRBJ1-6; D is undetermined. CDR3 nucleotide sequence: TGCAGTGCGGAGTGGAGGGCAGAGAATTCACCCCTCCACTTT. Encoded protein: CSAEWRAENSPLHF.